Below, one T cell receptor (beta chain) is given with its context. Its antigen remains unidentified. Profiled with immunoSEQ multiplex PCR; TCRdb holds only in-frame clones, not every one. Found here are 50,000 to 65,000 clones, roughly nine tenths of them singletons; the top ten hold around 9.2%. The data were taken from a study of cytomegalovirus exposure and HLA in healthy donors. Study results and limitations: It was reported that the classifier diagnosed cytomegalovirus status with high specificity and sensitivity in both the original and validation cohorts.

The donors were in the 120-subject validation cohort; that cohort was separate from the approximately 670-subject first cohort. The CDR3 consists of 14 residues. V was clipped by 4 bases and J by 5 bases, with 12 bases between them. Germline CDR1 reads MNHNS; CDR2 reads SASEGT. Sequencing used PBMCs. The TCR sequence derives from a woman aged 18-29 years in good health and CMV-seropositive. The V and J genes are TRBV6-1 and TRBJ1-5; TRBD1 might be the D (5 bases). The DNA for the CDR3 is TGTGCCAGCAGTGCACAGGTGAGCGATCAGCCCCAGCATTTT. This gives the protein CASSAQVSDQPQHF.